A selection of T cell receptor beta chains follows, all from one sample in a study of OX40 agonist ivuxolimab in advanced cancers. Sequencing was performed with immunoSEQ multiplex PCR; in TCRdb, only in-frame clones are kept and a portion is missing. The sample yields around 16,000 clones, 80% to 90% seen once. Sequenced here: CD4+ or CD8+ T cells sorted from blood, sampled in a trial of the OX40 agonist ivuxolimab. All receptors come from an adult with an advanced solid tumor such as melanoma, head and neck, liver or kidney cancer. CDR3s include the opening cysteine and the closing phenylalanine or tryptophan. Only some rows state a clone size, as once, few, many or a class for expanded clones.

>TRBV6-5|-
CASSYLGGSGANVLTF
>TRBV27|-
CASSFAGGSYGYTF
>TRBV6-4|-
CASSDGGNQPQHF
>TRBV7-9|-
CASSSRSGRGSETQYF
>TRBV7-3|few
CASSLIRTSGTDTQYF
>TRBV6-1|few
CASSLQGVYEQYF
>TRBV30|-
CAWSSLGRGRSYEQYF
>TRBV13|-
CASRKDNYGYTF
>TRBV6-1|-
CASSTGLTGYTEAFF
>TRBV11-2|-
CASSPRYAQETQYF
>TRBV6-1|-
CALAVSSYEQYF
>TRBV5-6|-
CASSVDTSSGNTIYF
>TRBV11-2|-
CASSSPRTRSTDTQYF
>TRBV6-5|-
CASSYGQGSTEAFF
>TRBV28|-
CASKERGWETQYF
>TRBV6-5|-
CASSYSTDLSNQPQHF
>TRBV15|few
CATSRDTHNEQFF
>TRBV7-2|-
CASSPTSGREDTQYF
>TRBV4-3|once
CASSQDGASLGTQYF
>TRBV4-3|-
CASSQDTRPPSRELFF
>TRBV7-2|-
CASSLVVSSRGDTQYF
>TRBV7-6|-
CASSLGGRGVETQYF
>TRBV10-3|-
CATRTDGAPLHF
>TRBV10-3|-
CAISDTGGQPQHF
>TRBV4-2|few
CASSWSENTGELFF